This TCR beta chain originates from a study of cytomegalovirus exposure and HLA in healthy donors. Trimming took 6 bases from V and 3 from J, leaving 14 bases between them. The CDR3 spans 14 residues. Germline loops: CDR1 MDHEN, CDR2 SYDVKM. This clone was found once. The antigen remains unidentified. Study-wide results and caveats: For most TCR sequences rarity was the rule, although some public TCRs occurred in many donors. The study labeled more than 150 TCR beta chains cytomegalovirus-associated.

Sequencing used immunoSEQ multiplex PCR; TCRdb keeps in-frame clones, though not all of them. The table records tens of thousands of clones, about 90% of them present only once. Sequencing was carried out using PBMCs. The rearrangement links TRBV28 to TRBJ1-2, with D maybe TRBD1 (6 bases). The sequence derives from a woman aged 18-29 years in good health and CMV-seropositive. The CDR3 loop reads CASRARGGDYGYTF. The CDR3 nucleotides are TGTGCCAGCAGGGCCAGAGGGGGAGACTATGGCTACACCTTC.